This T cell receptor (beta chain) originates from a study of T cells in localized non-small cell lung cancer. In the case of this clone: Its antigen remains unidentified.

General observations from the study: Of the top 100 tumor clones, median around 60 were in adjacent lung, about 30 among its top 100. Of the tissues analyzed, uninvolved adjacent lung showed maximal T cell clonality, greater than tumor.

Germline loops: CDR1 MNHEY, CDR2 SVGAGI. The V gene lost 0 bases and the J gene lost 0 bases, with 8 bases spanning the gap. CDR3 size: 15 residues. Generated by immunoSEQ multiplex PCR, the TCRdb table keeps only in-frame clones and is missing some. This table holds 25,000 or so clones, about 86% found once. The sequenced sample was peripheral blood, obtained before any cancer treatment. The receptor's source is a female donor over 55 with stage I lung adenocarcinoma. The chain uses TRBV6-5 and TRBJ1-1; no clear D. The CDR3 protein is CASSYSEGMNTEAFF. DNA for the CDR3: TGTGCCAGCAGTTACTCCGAGGGTATGAACACTGAAGCTTTCTTT.